Following are 2 T cell receptor beta chains from one sample sequenced in a study of T-cell reconstitution after alpha-beta-depleted transplantation in children. The authors prepared the TCRbeta library with unique molecular identifiers. TCRdb called the PCR reads again in MiXCR, with one record for every CDR3 protein. Among under 300,000 distinct CDR3 sequences, 9.5% to 13% were seen once, and the ten largest hold about a quarter. Sequencing used peripheral blood, obtained 180 days after TCRalphabeta/CD19-depleted stem cell transplant. These receptor sequences come from a male patient aged 2 to 10 who had a stem cell transplant for chronic granulomatous disease, so the T cells may come from the graft donor.

This clonotype was detected ten times or more. The rearrangement joins TRBV5-1 to TRBJ2-1, with D perhaps being TRBD1 or TRBD2 (7 bases each). This CDR3 has 15 residues. Trimming removed 4 bases from V and 9 bases from J, with 20 bases in between. The germline CDR1 and CDR2 sequences are SGHRS and YFSETQ. The CDR3 loop reads CASSTAGQLPGEQFF. The CDR3 coding sequence is TGCGCCAGCAGCACAGCGGGACAGCTCCCAGGTGAGCAGTTCTTC.

This clonotype was found many times. The rearrangement joins TRBV7-8 to TRBJ2-2; D might be TRBD1 or TRBD2, each matching 5 bases. The V end lost 5 bases, the J end lost 0 bases, and 22 bases lay between the germline ends. The CDR3 covers 19 residues. CDR1 is SGHVS and CDR2 is FQNEAQ in the germline V gene. The CDR3 region has the DNA TGTGCCAGCAGCCCGGGGACCTACCCGACGGATGCGAACACCGGGGAGCTGTTTTTT. The encoded protein is CASSPGTYPTDANTGELFF.